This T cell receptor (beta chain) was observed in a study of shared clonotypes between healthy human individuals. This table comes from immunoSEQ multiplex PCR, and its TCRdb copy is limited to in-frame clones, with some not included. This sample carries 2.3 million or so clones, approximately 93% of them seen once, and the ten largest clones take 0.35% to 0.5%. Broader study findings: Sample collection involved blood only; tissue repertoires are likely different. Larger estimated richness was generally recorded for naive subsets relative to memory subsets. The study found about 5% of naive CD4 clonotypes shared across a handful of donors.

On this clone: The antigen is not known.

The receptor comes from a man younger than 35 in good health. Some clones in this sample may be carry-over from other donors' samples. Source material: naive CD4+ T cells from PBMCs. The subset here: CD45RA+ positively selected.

The CDR3, as DNA: TGTGCCAGCAGTTCCCGACAGTTAGACGCCGGGGAGCTGTTTTTT. It specifies CASSSRQLDAGELFF. The chain has TRBV27 and TRBJ2-2, with a tentative D call TRBD1 (5 bases). The CDR3 sequence is 15 residues long. The germline gives CDR1 MNHEY, CDR2 SMNVEV (reference sequence). V shed 4 bases and J shed 6 bases, with 15 bases lying between them.